This is a list of T cell receptor beta chains from one sample in a study of blood T cell repertoires in COVID-19. Libraries were prepared by immunoSEQ multiplex PCR; TCRdb keeps only in-frame clonotypes and omits some of them. The table records more than 200,000 clones, around 84% of them present only once. The sequencing sample was made of peripheral blood. All receptors derive from a man aged 45 to 65 with COVID-19, enrolled during active disease. Both conserved end residues are part of each CDR3. D genes are given only for firm matches. Some rows have no size entry. The others give once, few or many, or a class for an expanded clone.

>14|.|TRBJ2-7|.|TRBV5-1
TGCGCCAGCAGCCAACGGCAGGGAAGGGACGAGCAGTACTTC
CASSQRQGRDEQYF
>19|once|TRBJ2-6|TRBD1|TRBV5-5
TGTGCCAGCAGCCTAACCGGACAGGGGCGATTCTCTGGGGCCAACGTCCTGACTTTC
CASSLTGQGRFSGANVLTF
>14|.|TRBJ2-2|.|TRBV19
TGTGCCAGTACCGTATACGGGAACACCGGGGAGCTGTTTTTT
CASTVYGNTGELFF
>15|.|TRBJ2-7|TRBD2|TRBV3-1/TRBV3-2
TGTGCCAGCAGCCAAAAGCGGGAGGTGGTTTACGAGCAGTACTTC
CASSQKREVVYEQYF
>14|.|TRBJ2-2|.|TRBV2
TGTGCCAGCAGTTTAGAGGGCGGTACCGGGGAGCTGTTTTTT
CASSLEGGTGELFF
>15|once|TRBJ2-7|.|TRBV5-6
TGTGCCAGCAGCTTGGAGGGCGCAGGGGTCTACGAGCAGTACTTC
CASSLEGAGVYEQYF
>15|.|TRBJ2-7|TRBD1|TRBV6-5
TGTGCCAGCAGTTCCCGGGACAGAACATCCTACGAGCAGTACTTC
CASSSRDRTSYEQYF
>15|.|TRBJ1-6|TRBD1|TRBV7-2
TGTGCCAGCAGGAGACGGGGACAGGGGCATTCACCCCTCCACTTT
CASRRRGQGHSPLHF
>13|.|TRBJ2-5|.|TRBV14
TGTGCCAGCAGCCAAGCCCTCCAAGAGACCCAGTACTTC
CASSQALQETQYF
>14|.|TRBJ2-7|TRBD2|TRBV3-1/TRBV3-2
TGTGCCAGCAGCTTGACTAGCGGGAGGGGCGAGCAGTACTTC
CASSLTSGRGEQYF
>13|.|TRBJ2-7|TRBD1|TRBV7-9
TGTGCCAGCAGTCCGACAGGGGGCCACGAGCAGTACTTC
CASSPTGGHEQYF
>15|.|TRBJ2-3|TRBD2|TRBV7-9
TGTGCCAGCAGCTTGACTAGCAGGAGCACAGATACGCAGTATTTT
CASSLTSRSTDTQYF
>15|.|TRBJ1-1|.|TRBV7-2
TGTGCCAGCAGCTTAACTTCCTTAAGCGCCACTGAAGCTTTCTTT
CASSLTSLSATEAFF
>17|once|TRBJ2-1|TRBD2|TRBV5-4
TGTGCCAGCAGCTTGGGACTAGCGGGGGCCCCCTACAATGAGCAGTTCTTC
CASSLGLAGAPYNEQFF
>15|.|TRBJ1-5|.|TRBV6-6
TGTGCCAGCAGTTACTCGTCAGGGCTGGGACAGCCCCAGCATTTT
CASSYSSGLGQPQHF
>15|.|TRBJ1-1|.|TRBV18
TGTGCCAGCTCACCACCCTCGGTATCGAACACTGAAGCTTTCTTT
CASSPPSVSNTEAFF
>14|.|TRBJ2-3|TRBD2|TRBV20-1
TGCAGTGCTAGTATGGTAGCGGGACCAGATACGCAGTATTTT
CSASMVAGPDTQYF
>15|.|TRBJ1-2|.|TRBV28
TGTGCCAGCAGTTCCCCGACTGGGAGTTTCTATGGCTACACCTTC
CASSSPTGSFYGYTF